This T cell receptor beta chain emerged from a study of a mutant IDH1 vaccine in newly diagnosed glioma. Note on this clone: Its antigen remains unknown.

The sample's time point: week 35, safety follow-up. Every vaccination contained 300 ug of the mutant IDH1 20-mer peptide and was paired with topical imiquimod. New WHO grade 3 or 4 astrocytomas that were IDH1-mutant and ATRX-lost had been found in donors. The CDR3 consists of 16 residues. The germline V gene encodes CDR1 SNHLY and CDR2 FYNNEI. Between the trimmed V and J ends, which lost 4 bases and 2 bases, there was a span of 17 bases. Repertoires were generated with immunoSEQ multiplex PCR, while TCRdb's copy carries only in-frame clones and drops some. Of about 68,000 clones in the sample, 84% are singletons; the top ten hold about an eighth.

This chain joins TRBV2 and TRBJ1-1, with D tentatively TRBD1 (6 bases). This TCR came from a man between 18 and 35 years old with glioma. The sequencing used PBMCs, collected from a glioma patient whose treatment included an IDH1 peptide vaccine. Here the CDR3 reads CASSGGTAGGNTEAFF. In DNA, the CDR3 is TGTGCCAGCAGTGGAGGGACCGCGGGGGGCAACACTGAAGCTTTCTTT. The whole variable domain, filled in from reference TRBV2 and TRBJ1-1, reads EPEVTQTPSHQVTQMGQEVILRCVPISNHLYFYWYRQILGQKVEFLVSFYNNEISEKSEIFDDQFSVERPDGSNFTLKIRSTKLEDSAMYFCASSGGTAGGNTEAFFGQGTRLTVV.